The 29 T cell receptor beta chains in this list originate from one sample, sequenced in a study of regulatory dendritic cells for organ transplantation. Libraries were prepared by immunoSEQ multiplex PCR; TCRdb keeps only in-frame clonotypes and omits some of them. The sample has roughly 28,000 clones, approximately 82% seen once. The material sequenced was naive CD4+ T cells from blood. Subset reported: CD45RA+ naive T cells. These receptors all stem from a human donor in good health.

This clone was seen only a few times. The chain combines TRBV10-3 with TRBJ1-2; possible D gene TRBD1, 5 bases. With 3 bases removed from V and 3 bases from J, the gap between germline ends came to 11 bases. CDR1 ENHRY and CDR2 SYGVKD come from the germline V gene. The CDR3 covers 14 residues. CDR3 residues: CAISEVGRDYGYTF. The DNA of the CDR3 is TGTGCCATCAGTGAAGTCGGCAGGGACTATGGCTACACCTTC.

V gene TRBV2 combines with J gene TRBJ2-3, with TRBD2 matching 7 bases. The CDR3 spans 14 residues. Germline-derived CDR1 and CDR2 are SNHLY and FYNNEI. With 4 bases clipped from V and 8 bases from J, the junction kept 9 bases outside the gene matches. DNA for the CDR3: TGTGCCAGCAGTGGGGCGGGGGTCGTGGTTACGCAGTATTTT. Its translation is CASSGAGVVVTQYF.

The chain employs TRBV18 and TRBJ1-1, with unresolved D. The V end was cut by 0 bases, the J end by 4 bases, with 12 bases between. The germline V gene has CDR1 KGHSH and CDR2 LQKENI. This CDR3 is built from 15 residues. This CDR3 reads CASSPPGGRGTEAFF. In nucleotides, the CDR3 is TGTGCCAGCTCACCACCGGGTGGCCGCGGCACTGAAGCTTTCTTT.

This clone has a single count. The gene calls are TRBV4-2 and TRBJ2-5; D remains ambiguous. V was trimmed by 1 base and J by 5 bases, leaving 17 bases between them. Germline V gene data show CDR1 as LGHNA and CDR2 as YNFKEQ. The CDR3 spans 16 residues. CDR3 region: CASSQVAVELGETQYF. The CDR3 nucleotides read TGTGCCAGCAGCCAAGTGGCAGTGGAATTGGGCGAGACCCAGTACTTC.

V is TRBV25-1 and J is TRBJ2-7, with 7 nucleotides matching TRBD1. Germline CDR1 and CDR2: MGHDK and SYGVNS. This CDR3 region has 13 residues. Trimming took 6 bases from V and 0 from J; bases not matched to a gene: 2. As DNA, the CDR3 is TGTGCCAGCAGGGGACAGAGCTCCTACGAGCAGTACTTC. Translated, it gives CASRGQSSYEQYF.

The genes are TRBV6-1 and TRBJ1-6; no reliable D call. The V gene lost 11 bases and the J gene lost 9 bases, with 14 bases spanning the gap. The CDR3 is 12 amino acids. Germline V CDR1 and CDR2: MNHNS, SASEGT. The CDR3 is CALRVPGSPLHF. DNA of the CDR3: TGTGCCCTCAGAGTCCCAGGTTCACCCCTCCACTTT.

This clone appeared once. The chain combines TRBV6-6 with TRBJ2-6; TRBD1 might be the D (6 bases). The germline V gene has CDR1 MNHNY and CDR2 SVGAGI (reference sequence). The CDR3 runs to 15 residues. Between the trimmed V and J ends, which lost 7 bases and 0 bases, there was a span of 10 bases. CDR3 region: CASTDRSSGANVLTF. In DNA form, the CDR3 reads TGTGCCAGCACCGACAGGAGCTCTGGGGCCAACGTCCTGACTTTC.

This clone was recorded a few times. The genes are TRBV5-1 and TRBJ1-5; 11 bases map to TRBD1. Germline V lookup: CDR1 SGHRS, CDR2 YFSETQ. This CDR3 is 15 amino acids long. The J segment lost 5 bases and the V segment lost 3 bases, leaving 4 bases of the junction unmatched. CDR3 sequence (DNA): TGCGCCAGCAGCTGGACAGGGGGCGTCGATCAGCCCCAGCATTTT. This encodes CASSWTGGVDQPQHF.

The V call is TRBV7-8, the J call TRBJ1-2; 9 bases align to TRBD1. V gave up 5 bases and J gave up 4 bases; unmatched junction bases: 14. The germline gives CDR1 SGHVS, CDR2 FQNEAQ. This CDR3 has 17 amino acids. In nucleotides, the CDR3 is TGTGCCAGCAGCCTGGTCCGGGACAGGGAGGTTGGCTATGGCTACACCTTC. It is translated as CASSLVRDREVGYGYTF.

The rearrangement uses TRBV27 and TRBJ1-2; 7 bases agree with TRBD1. The V and J ends lost 3 bases and 6 bases, in that order; junction bases with no gene match: 4. This CDR3 spans 13 amino acids. Germline V CDR1 and CDR2: MNHEY, SMNVEV (reference sequence). CDR3 region: CASSFSTGDGYTF. The CDR3 DNA reads TGTGCCAGCAGTTTCTCCACAGGGGATGGCTACACCTTC.

The V gene is TRBV5-4, the J gene TRBJ2-7, with a possible D match to TRBD2 (5 bases). Germline lookup yields CDR1 SGHNT and CDR2 YYREEE (reference sequence). V gave up 0 bases and J gave up 0 bases, with 16 bases separating them. The CDR3 runs to 17 residues. CDR3 region: CASSLEGRGTSSYEQYF. DNA of the CDR3: TGTGCCAGCAGCTTGGAAGGCCGGGGAACCTCCTCCTACGAGCAGTACTTC.

Comments on this clone: The junction departs from the called germline gene at one end, perhaps through a read error. The chain joins TRBV5-1 to TRBJ1-1, with unresolved D. The germline V gene encodes CDR1 SGHRS and CDR2 YFSETQ. The CDR3 runs 13 residues. Written as DNA, the CDR3 is TGCGCCAGCAGCTTGGAATCCGCGTTTGAAACTTTCTTT. This translates into CASSLESAFETFF.

This rearrangement joins TRBV7-3 to TRBJ2-5, with D perhaps TRBD1 (5 bases). V was cut by 4 bases and J by 5 bases, with 11 bases left in between. Germline V CDR1 and CDR2: SGHTA, FQGTGA. CDR3 length: 13 amino acids. The CDR3 DNA reads TGTGCCAGCAGCTCACAGGTTCGGGAGACCCAGTACTTC. Translated: CASSSQVRETQYF.

This clone was counted between two and nine times. The CDR3 DNA reads TGTGCCAGCTGGACCGGGACAGGCGGGTACGAGCAGTACTTC. Amino acids: CASWTGTGGYEQYF. The chain uses TRBV6-5 and TRBJ2-7; 8 bases map to TRBD1. After removal of 8 bases from V and 4 bases from J, the junction contained 10 bases not matched to a gene. The CDR3 is 14 residues long. From germline, CDR1 is MNHEY and CDR2 SVGAGI.

The chain carries TRBV6-5 and TRBJ1-5, with D possibly being TRBD1 (6 bases). Germline V gene sequence: CDR1 MNHEY, CDR2 SVGAGI. Trimming cost V 6 bases and J 3 bases, with 15 bases left between them. The CDR3 consists of 15 residues. CDR3 protein: CASRPMTGDNQPQHF. In nucleotides, the CDR3 is TGTGCCAGCAGGCCGATGACAGGCGACAATCAGCCCCAGCATTTT.

This clone has just one count. The chain uses TRBV23-1 and TRBJ1-2; maybe TRBD1 (5 bases). TRBV23-1 is an ORF, with its function uncertain. This CDR3 has 11 residues. V lost 9 bases to trimming and J lost 7 bases, with 12 bases between them. The CDR3 region is CASVGESGYTF. CDR3 DNA: TGCGCCAGTGTAGGGGAAAGTGGCTACACCTTC.

The gene calls are TRBV10-3 and TRBJ2-7; 7 nucleotides agree with TRBD2. Per germline, CDR1 ENHRY and CDR2 SYGVKD. V trimming: 10 bases; J trimming: 2 bases; junction bases outside the gene matches: 8. The CDR3 has 13 residues. The CDR3 spells CASLRGETYEQYF. The CDR3 DNA is TGTGCCAGCCTCCGGGGGGAAACCTACGAGCAGTACTTC.

The V call is TRBV7-2, the J call TRBJ2-1, with 15 positions matching TRBD2. The CDR3 has 19 amino acids. The germline CDR1 and CDR2 sequences are SGHTA and FQGNSA. Unmatched junction bases numbered 16, after V lost 5 bases and J lost 8 bases. In nucleotides, the CDR3 is TGTGCCAGCAGCCCCGGACTAGCGGGGGGGTCTTACTTCGTCCATGAGCAGTTCTTC. This encodes CASSPGLAGGSYFVHEQFF.

This rearrangement joins TRBV14 to TRBJ2-5; D gene uncertain. The V end was cut by 1 base, the J end by 3 bases, with 6 bases between. The CDR3 has 13 residues. Germline-derived CDR1 and CDR2 are SGHDN and FVKESK. This CDR3 reads CASSQGQEETQYF. CDR3 coding DNA: TGTGCCAGCAGCCAAGGGCAGGAAGAGACCCAGTACTTC.

The V gene is TRBV23-1, the J gene TRBJ2-1; possible D gene TRBD1, 6 bases. TRBV23-1 is an ORF for which the function is uncertain. This CDR3 comprises 14 residues. With 3 bases removed from V and 8 bases from J, the gap between germline ends came to 14 bases. This chain's CDR3 is CASSQDSFDHEQFF. DNA for the CDR3: TGCGCCAGCAGTCAGGACAGTTTTGATCATGAGCAGTTCTTC.

The chain is built from TRBV11-2 and TRBJ2-1, with 10 bases lining up with TRBD2. This CDR3 has 17 amino acids. CDR1 SGHAT and CDR2 FQNNGV come from the germline V gene. Unmatched junction bases numbered 5, after V lost 3 bases and J lost 0 bases. CDR3 protein: CASSLTSGFNSYNEQFF. The CDR3 nucleotides are TGTGCCAGCAGCTTGACTAGCGGGTTTAACTCCTACAATGAGCAGTTCTTC.

This clone has a handful of counts. The chain carries TRBV2 and TRBJ1-1; 9 bases map to TRBD1. The CDR3 has 14 residues. Germline values: CDR1 SNHLY, CDR2 FYNNEI. The V segment lost 7 bases and the J segment 3 bases; nucleotides outside the gene matches: 6. The CDR3 is CASTGDREHTEAFF. The CDR3 DNA sequence: TGTGCCAGCACTGGGGACAGGGAACACACTGAAGCTTTCTTT.

This chain joins TRBV5-1 and TRBJ1-3; D gene uncertain. Trimming pared 4 bases from V and 0 bases from J, leaving 5 bases between. The CDR3 length is 13 residues. The germline V gene encodes CDR1 SGHRS and CDR2 YFSETQ. This CDR3 reads CASSLGSGNTIYF. The DNA for the CDR3 is TGCGCCAGCAGCCTCGGCTCTGGAAACACCATATATTTT.

The chain couples TRBV7-7 to TRBJ2-5, with 8 bases lining up with TRBD2. The CDR3 runs to 17 residues. The V segment lost 1 base and the J segment 5 bases; nucleotides outside the gene matches: 12. From germline, CDR1 is SSHAT and CDR2 FNYEAQ (reference sequence). The CDR3 DNA follows: TGTGCCAGCAGCTTAGGTGGAGTACGGGGGGGCGCTGAGACCCAGTACTTC. It yields the protein CASSLGGVRGGAETQYF.

This clone came up a few times. This chain joins TRBV19 and TRBJ1-5; TRBD1 agrees at 10 bases. After removal of 5 bases from V and 7 bases from J, the junction contained 8 bases not matched to a gene. Per the germline V gene, CDR1 is LNHDA and CDR2 is SQIVND (reference sequence). The CDR3 has 15 amino acids. CDR3 in amino acids: CASSSRTGGWQPQHF. CDR3 DNA: TGTGCCAGTAGTTCCCGGACAGGGGGTTGGCAGCCCCAGCATTTT.

This rearrangement joins TRBV2 to TRBJ2-2; 7 bases map to TRBD1. Germline trimming cut 4 bases from V and 4 bases from J; bases unmatched to any gene: 12. CDR1 is SNHLY, CDR2 FYNNEI, per germline. The CDR3 consists of 17 residues. The CDR3 DNA follows: TGTGCCAGCAGTGTTCTAGCAGGGGGAGTACGCACCGGGGAGCTGTTTTTT. It codes for CASSVLAGGVRTGELFF.

Of note for this clone: One junction end does not reproduce the germline sequence, and a read error may be involved. The rearrangement links TRBV18 to TRBJ2-7, with D tentatively TRBD2 (6 bases). The germline V gene has CDR1 KGHSH and CDR2 LQKENI. The CDR3 contains 14 residues. The CDR3 protein is CASSSPGLKYEQYF. The CDR3 DNA sequence: TGTGCCAGCTCATCACCGGGACTTAAATACGAGCAGTACTTC.

The chain employs TRBV5-6 and TRBJ1-5; D perhaps matches TRBD1 (5 bases). Trimming removed 1 base from V and 4 bases from J, with 21 bases in between. CDR3 length equals 18 residues. CDR1 and CDR2 from the germline V gene are SGHDT and YYEEEE. The CDR3 nucleotides read TGTGCCAGCAGCTTGAGGCGCGGGACGACGACGACGAATCAGCCCCAGCATTTT. Protein: CASSLRRGTTTTNQPQHF. The whole variable domain, remainder taken from reference TRBV5-6 and TRBJ1-5, is DAGVTQSPTHLIKTRGQQVTLRCSPKSGHDTVSWYQQALGQGPQFIFQYYEEEERQRGNFPDRFSGHQFPNYSSELNVNALLLGDSALYLCASSLRRGTTTTNQPQHFGDGTRLSIL.

The chain is built from TRBV2 and TRBJ2-7; 10 positions match TRBD1. The CDR3 length is 14 residues. The V gene end was trimmed by 6 bases and the J gene end by 4 bases; junction bases not matched to a gene: 6. Germline-derived CDR1 and CDR2 are SNHLY and FYNNEI. DNA of the CDR3: TGTGCCAGCAGCCGGGACAGGGGTTCATACGAGCAGTACTTC. This codes for CASSRDRGSYEQYF.